Shown below are 21 T cell receptor beta chains from a single sample sequenced in a study of chemoradiotherapy in HPV16-positive cancers. The repertoire was sequenced with immunoSEQ multiplex PCR; TCRdb's copy has only in-frame clones and lacks some. The sample records some 1,200 clones, around 85% being singletons. This sample comprised tumor tissue, obtained from a patient who underwent chemoradiotherapy. The receptors derive from a human donor with HPV-associated anogenital cancer.

This clone was seen a handful of times. The chain carries TRBV7-9 and TRBJ2-2, with D uncertain. This CDR3 comprises 13 residues. With 1 base removed from V and 6 bases from J, the gap between germline ends came to 6 bases. In germline, CDR1 is SEHNR, CDR2 FQNEAQ (reference sequence). CDR3 sequence reads: CASSLGEAGELFF. CDR3 nucleotide sequence: TGTGCCAGCAGCTTAGGAGAAGCCGGGGAGCTGTTTTTT.

This clone was recorded once. The chain links TRBV4-1 to TRBJ1-1, with TRBD1 matching over 9 bases. Germline lookup yields CDR1 MGHRA and CDR2 YSYEKL. This CDR3 spans 16 amino acids. V lost 1 base to trimming and J lost 6 bases; unmatched junction nucleotides: 9. The CDR3: CASSQGRQGGESEAFF. CDR3 DNA: TGCGCCAGCAGCCAAGGACGACAGGGGGGGGAGTCTGAAGCTTTCTTT.

The chain employs TRBV11-2 and TRBJ1-2; D is unclear. In germline, CDR1 is SGHAT, CDR2 FQNNGV. Deletions cut 3 bases from V and 6 bases from J, with 11 bases between. The CDR3 sequence is 13 residues long. The CDR3 region has the DNA TGTGCCAGCAGCTTCGCCTACTCGAATGGCTACACCTTC. This sequence encodes CASSFAYSNGYTF.

The CDR3 DNA is TGTGCCAGCAGCTTAGGGGCCCGGGGGACCCAGTACTTC. Its protein product is CASSLGARGTQYF. V usage is TRBV7-2 and J usage is TRBJ2-5; perhaps TRBD2 as D (5 bases). The CDR3 consists of 13 residues. V shed 1 base and J shed 7 bases, with 10 bases lying between them. Looked up from germline, CDR1 is SGHTA and CDR2 is FQGNSA. The full variable domain, its missing parts supplied by reference TRBV7-2 and TRBJ2-5, is GAGVSQSPSNKVTEKGKDVELRCDPISGHTALYWYRQSLGQGLEFLIYFQGNSAPDKSGLPSDRFSAERTGGSVSTLTIQRTQQEDSAVYLCASSLGARGTQYFGPGTRLLVL.

The chain links TRBV9 to TRBJ2-7; 7 bases are a match to TRBD2. Looked up from germline, CDR1 is SGDLS and CDR2 is YYNGEE. CDR3 length: 13 amino acids. J gave up 5 bases and V 0 bases, and 2 bases lay outside the gene matches. The CDR3, as DNA: TGTGCCAGCAGCGTAGGTCGGGGGGACGAGCAGTACTTC. It yields the protein CASSVGRGDEQYF. Combining the CDR3 with reference TRBV9 and TRBJ2-7 gives the whole variable domain DSGVTQTPKHLITATGQRVTLRCSPRSGDLSVYWYQQSLDQGLQFLIQYYNGEERAKGNILERFSAQQFPDLHSELNLSSLELGDSALYFCASSVGRGDEQYFGPGTRLTVT.

V usage is TRBV7-9 and J usage is TRBJ2-1; the match to TRBD1 covers 9 bases. Looked up from germline, CDR1 is SEHNR and CDR2 is FQNEAQ (reference sequence). With V trimmed by 0 bases and J by 5 bases, 2 bases remained unmatched. The CDR3 consists of 15 residues. The CDR3, as DNA: TGTGCCAGCAGCTTAGCGGACAGGGGAAACAATGAGCAGTTCTTC. The encoded protein is CASSLADRGNNEQFF.

The DNA of the CDR3 is TGTGCCAGCAGCTTACTCACGTCAGGGTTCTACGAGCAGTACTTC. It translates to CASSLLTSGFYEQYF. The gene calls are TRBV7-2 and TRBJ2-7; a weak D match, TRBD1 (5 bases). CDR1 and CDR2 from the germline V gene are SGHTA and FQGNSA. The CDR3 totals 15 residues. V was trimmed by 2 bases and J by 3 bases, leaving 14 bases between them.

The chain is built from TRBV7-6 and TRBJ2-7; the D gene is possibly TRBD1 (6 bases). The CDR3 is 15 amino acids. Germline V gene data show CDR1 as SGHVS and CDR2 as FNYEAQ. Trimming pared 0 bases from V and 3 bases from J, leaving 12 bases between. The CDR3 region has the DNA TGTGCCAGCAGCTTAGCATCGGACAGCTTCTACGAGCAGTACTTC. It codes for CASSLASDSFYEQYF.

The rearrangement joins TRBV4-3 to TRBJ2-7; tentative D call: TRBD2 (7 bases). The ends were cut back, 2 bases at V and 7 bases at J, with 24 bases in the middle. Germline V gene lookup returns CDR1 LGHNA and CDR2 YSLEER. The CDR3 has 17 residues. This CDR3 is CASSQRGGVGGWREQYF. Written as DNA, the CDR3 is TGCGCCAGCAGCCAAAGGGGGGGAGTGGGGGGATGGCGGGAGCAGTACTTC.

The chain couples TRBV25-1 to TRBJ2-7, with D possibly TRBD1 on 6 matching bases. CDR1 and CDR2 from the germline V gene are MGHDK and SYGVNS. This CDR3 has 14 residues. Between the trimmed V and J ends, which lost 3 bases and 6 bases, there was a span of 15 bases. CDR3 loop: CASSEAGDMGEQYF. The DNA of the CDR3 is TGTGCCAGCAGTGAGGCAGGGGACATGGGCGAGCAGTACTTC.

This clone was counted a single time. The chain carries TRBV7-9 and TRBJ2-1; D unclear. The CDR3 runs 11 residues. Between the trimmed V and J ends, which lost 10 bases and 10 bases, there was a span of 14 bases. Germline values: CDR1 SEHNR, CDR2 FQNEAQ (reference sequence). In DNA form, the CDR3 reads TGTGCCACCCTGAATGGTCGGGAGCAGTTCTTC. Residues: CATLNGREQFF.

A few counts support this clone. This chain connects TRBV28 to TRBJ2-7, with D possibly being TRBD2 (6 bases). From germline, CDR1 is MDHEN and CDR2 SYDVKM. The CDR3 runs 14 residues. The V and J ends lost 3 bases and 3 bases respectively, with 12 bases between them. DNA of the CDR3: TGTGCCAGCAGTTTTGCGGGACTTGACTACGAGCAGTACTTC. This encodes CASSFAGLDYEQYF.

V and J are TRBV4-2 and TRBJ2-2; possible D gene TRBD2, 6 bases. Germline lookup yields CDR1 LGHNA and CDR2 YNFKEQ. The CDR3 has 16 residues. V shed 3 bases and J shed 3 bases, with 14 bases lying between them. The CDR3 DNA reads TGTGCCAGCAGCCACCCCCAAAGCGGGTACACCGGGGAGCTGTTTTTT. It specifies CASSHPQSGYTGELFF.

The chain employs TRBV19 and TRBJ1-3; D uncertain. The V gene's germline CDR1 is LNHDA and CDR2 SQIVND (reference sequence). V lost 5 bases to trimming and J lost 7 bases, with 9 bases between them. The CDR3 is 12 amino acids. The CDR3 DNA reads TGTGCCAGTAGTCTTCTCACGAACACCATATATTTT. This codes for CASSLLTNTIYF.

The CDR3 loop is CASGLVLAGRHNEQFF. The DNA of the CDR3 is TGTGCTAGTGGTTTGGTATTGGCAGGCCGGCACAATGAGCAGTTCTTC. This chain connects TRBV12-5 to TRBJ2-1; no reliable D call. Deletions cut 0 bases from V and 5 bases from J, with 14 bases between. The CDR3 contains 16 residues. Germline V gives CDR1 LGHNT, CDR2 FRNRAP.

The CDR3 reads CASSLMSGGNYEQYF. In DNA form, the CDR3 reads TGCGCCAGCAGCTTGATGAGCGGGGGCAACTACGAGCAGTACTTC. V and J are TRBV5-1 and TRBJ2-7; 8 nucleotides agree with TRBD2. The CDR3 has 15 amino acids. Germline assignment: CDR1 SGHRS and CDR2 YFSETQ. J gave up 3 bases and V 1 base, and 6 bases lay outside the gene matches.

This chain links TRBV7-2 with TRBJ2-3; 7 nucleotides match TRBD1. The CDR3 is 13 amino acids. The trim removed 5 bases at V and 4 bases at J, leaving 3 bases unmatched. From germline, CDR1 is SGHTA and CDR2 FQGNSA. The CDR3, as DNA: TGTGCCAGCAGCGCAACAGGGGCAGATACGCAGTATTTT. Its protein is CASSATGADTQYF. Based on the CDR3 plus reference TRBV7-2 and TRBJ2-3, the full variable domain is GAGVSQSPSNKVTEKGKDVELRCDPISGHTALYWYRQSLGQGLEFLIYFQGNSAPDKSGLPSDRFSAERTGGSVSTLTIQRTQQEDSAVYLCASSATGADTQYFGPGTRLTVL.

This chain joins TRBV9 and TRBJ2-2; 9 nucleotides line up with TRBD1. Germline V gives CDR1 SGDLS, CDR2 YYNGEE. There are 15 residues in the CDR3. Unmatched junction bases numbered 6, after V lost 2 bases and J lost 7 bases. The CDR3 region is CASSVGDRDGGELFF. In DNA, the CDR3 is TGTGCCAGCAGCGTTGGGGACAGGGACGGCGGGGAGCTGTTTTTT.

The J gene is TRBJ1-3, the V gene TRBV28; D remains unclear. The germline V gene encodes CDR1 MDHEN and CDR2 SYDVKM. The V end was cut by 5 bases, the J end by 0 bases, with 8 bases between. The CDR3 has 14 residues. The CDR3: CASSPRLSGNTIYF. CDR3 in DNA: TGTGCCAGCAGTCCCCGCCTCTCTGGAAACACCATATATTTT.

The V gene is TRBV7-6, the J gene TRBJ2-1; maybe TRBD1 (6 bases). Trimming shortened V by 2 bases and J by 6 bases, and 14 bases separated the two germline ends. The CDR3 is 15 residues long. The germline gives CDR1 SGHVS, CDR2 FNYEAQ. The CDR3, as DNA: TGTGCCAGCAGCTTAAGTAGGACAGAAGGCAATGAGCAGTTCTTC. Protein product: CASSLSRTEGNEQFF.

The chain employs TRBV5-1 and TRBJ2-1, with D possibly TRBD1 on 6 matching bases. Germline V gene lookup returns CDR1 SGHRS and CDR2 YFSETQ. V was cut by 7 bases and J by 7 bases, with 15 bases left in between. The CDR3 consists of 13 residues. Here the CDR3 DNA reads TGCGCCAGCGGTGTGACTCAGGGGAATGAGCAGTTCTTC. Protein: CASGVTQGNEQFF.